Sequencing of this TCR beta chain was carried out in a study of glioma-infiltrating T cells after dendritic cell vaccination. About the study: Autologous tumor lysate-pulsed dendritic cell vaccination was given between the early 2000s and the early 2010s.

With 2 bases removed from V and 0 bases from J, the gap between germline ends came to 9 bases. Per germline, CDR1 SGHNT and CDR2 YYREEE (reference sequence). This CDR3 region has 16 residues. The PCR used 60 V beta and 13 J beta primers. Sequenced by immunoSEQ multiplex PCR; TCRdb stores in-frame clones only, minus some. The repertoire has over a thousand clones, about nine tenths of them found once; the top ten carry approximately 6.8%. This sequence joins TRBV5-4 and TRBJ2-6; D gene unclear. The source was tumor tissue, collected before dendritic cell vaccination. This clonotype was sampled from a human donor with glioblastoma. In nucleotides, the CDR3 is TGTGCCAGCAGCTTTACACCAAGCTCTGGGGCCAACGTCCTGACTTTC. Residues: CASSFTPSSGANVLTF.